A single sample is the source of the 23 T cell receptor beta chains below, sequenced in a study of T cell changes during pregnancy in multiple sclerosis (dated by TCRdb to the late 2010s). Library construction relied on the immunoSEQ multiplex PCR assay. TCRdb re-hosts the immuneACCESS table, in-frame sequences only. Its copies lack some clones; in the studies checked, an unresolved V gene accounts for under half of them, and the cause for the rest is not known. A total of 50,000 to 70,000 clones appear in this sample, roughly 89% of them only once. The ten largest clones add up to 1.4% of the sample. Specimen: peripheral blood, collected in the second trimester of pregnancy. Every receptor here comes from a female donor with multiple sclerosis, enrolled in a pregnancy study.

A few counts support this clone. V usage is TRBV25-1 and J usage is TRBJ2-5; tentatively, D is TRBD1 (5 bases). The CDR3 totals 18 residues. Trimming pared 4 bases from V and 0 bases from J, leaving 21 bases between. Germline CDR1 is MGHDK and CDR2 is SYGVNS. The CDR3 sequence: CASSGRQTYSLYQETQYF. DNA of the CDR3: TGTGCCAGCAGTGGACGACAGACTTACTCTTTGTACCAAGAGACCCAGTACTTC.

The rearrangement links TRBV11-2 to TRBJ2-1; weak D call: TRBD2 (5 bases). Germline assignment: CDR1 SGHAT and CDR2 FQNNGV. The CDR3 is made up of 15 amino acids. V gave up 8 bases and J gave up 4 bases, with 18 bases separating them. In nucleotides, the CDR3 is TGTGCCAGCTTCGGGGTGGAAGGGTCGTACAATGAGCAGTTCTTC. The encoded protein is CASFGVEGSYNEQFF.

The chain couples TRBV27 to TRBJ2-2, with 10 bases that match TRBD2. The CDR3 sequence is 15 residues long. Losses at the gene ends were 6 bases for V and 5 bases for J; bases not matched to a gene: 6. Germline CDR1 MNHEY, CDR2 SMNVEV (reference sequence). The CDR3 DNA is TGTGCCAGCAGATTCGGACTAGCGGCTACCGGGGAGCTGTTTTTT. This gives the protein CASRFGLAATGELFF.

CDR3 in amino acids: CASSLTRQIIAYEQYF. The CDR3 coding sequence is TGTGCCAGCAGCCTTACCCGACAGATCATTGCCTACGAGCAGTACTTC. The chain recombines TRBV27 with TRBJ2-7; possibly TRBD1 for D (5 bases). This CDR3 comprises 16 residues. The V end lost 6 bases, the J end lost 2 bases, and 20 bases lay between the germline ends. The germline V gene encodes CDR1 MNHEY and CDR2 SMNVEV (reference sequence).

The chain links TRBV7-6 to TRBJ2-5; D unresolved. Germline V gene data show CDR1 as SGHVS and CDR2 as FNYEAQ. Trimming shortened V by 3 bases and J by 1 base, and 9 bases separated the two germline ends. The CDR3 extends over 14 amino acids. Here the CDR3 reads CASSFRQLQETQYF. CDR3 nucleotides: TGTGCCAGCAGCTTCAGGCAGCTCCAAGAGACCCAGTACTTC.

The rearrangement uses TRBV5-1 and TRBJ2-7, with D possibly being TRBD1 (6 bases). Germline V lookup: CDR1 SGHRS, CDR2 YFSETQ. Deletions cut 4 bases from V and 5 bases from J, with 10 bases between. CDR3 length: 12 residues. CDR3 protein: CASSQNRDEQYF. The CDR3 DNA reads as TGCGCCAGCAGCCAAAACAGGGACGAGCAGTACTTC.

The chain couples TRBV30 to TRBJ2-5, with 7 bases that match TRBD2. The germline V gene encodes CDR1 GTSNPN and CDR2 SVGIG (reference sequence). With V trimmed by 2 bases and J by 3 bases, 6 bases remained unmatched. This CDR3 region has 14 residues. CDR3 residues: CAWSPGLGEETQYF. The CDR3 DNA follows: TGTGCCTGGAGTCCCGGACTAGGAGAAGAGACCCAGTACTTC.

This clone was seen more than once but under ten times. Here the CDR3 reads CASSFNGRSNYGYTF. CDR3 DNA: TGTGCCAGCAGCTTTAATGGCAGGTCTAACTATGGCTACACCTTC. The chain is built from TRBV5-6 and TRBJ1-2; D not certain. This CDR3 region has 15 residues. From germline, CDR1 is SGHDT and CDR2 YYEEEE. V was trimmed by 2 bases and J by 0 bases, leaving 11 bases between them.

V and J are TRBV7-8 and TRBJ2-3; TRBD1 aligns across 12 bases. CDR1 is SGHVS and CDR2 is FQNEAQ in the germline V gene. The CDR3 spans 16 residues. V lost 6 bases and J lost 5; bases outside the gene matches: 9. This chain's CDR3 is CASRYGTGGELDTQYF. The CDR3 coding sequence is TGTGCCAGCAGATACGGGACAGGGGGCGAATTAGATACGCAGTATTTT.

CDR3 DNA: TGTGCCAGCAGCTTAGGACTAGTCACCCAAGAGACCCAGTACTTC. This gives the protein CASSLGLVTQETQYF. V gene TRBV5-4 combines with J gene TRBJ2-5; 7 bases line up with TRBD2. V was clipped by 2 bases and J by 1 base; unmatched bases: 5. The CDR3 sequence is 15 residues long. The germline gives CDR1 SGHNT, CDR2 YYREEE (reference sequence).

This chain joins TRBV9 and TRBJ1-1; D gene ambiguous. The CDR3 is 15 amino acids. V was pared by 4 bases and J by 1 base, with 14 bases between. Germline V gene lookup returns CDR1 SGDLS and CDR2 YYNGEE. The CDR3 loop reads CASSPQHGENTEAFF. CDR3 sequence (DNA): TGTGCCAGCAGCCCCCAACACGGGGAGAACACTGAAGCTTTCTTT.

The chain uses TRBV5-1 and TRBJ1-3; tentative D call: TRBD1 (6 bases). The ends were cut back, 0 bases at V and 4 bases at J, with 11 bases in the middle. The CDR3 contains 15 residues. Germline values: CDR1 SGHRS, CDR2 YFSETQ. The DNA of the CDR3 is TGCGCCAGCAGCTTGGAGCCAGGGGTCGGAAACACCATATATTTT. This encodes CASSLEPGVGNTIYF.

The chain joins TRBV14 to TRBJ1-6; maybe TRBD1 (5 bases). Germline-derived CDR1 and CDR2 are SGHDN and FVKESK. This CDR3 is built from 13 residues. V lost 1 base to trimming and J lost 15 bases, with 13 bases between them. CDR3 DNA: TGTGCCAGCAGCCAAGGAACAGGCGGTGTCCTCCACTTT. Amino acid sequence: CASSQGTGGVLHF.

The V and J genes are TRBV7-6 and TRBJ1-1; 7 bases are shared with TRBD1. V was pared by 1 base and J by 2 bases, with 1 base of the junction left unmatched. This CDR3 has 14 amino acids. Germline-derived CDR1 and CDR2 are SGHVS and FNYEAQ. CDR3 in amino acids: CASSLGQGNTEAFF. The CDR3 DNA reads TGTGCCAGCAGCTTAGGACAGGGAAACACTGAAGCTTTCTTT.

This sequence joins TRBV4-1 and TRBJ2-3; possible D gene TRBD2, 5 bases. In germline, CDR1 is MGHRA, CDR2 YSYEKL. Trimming removed 2 bases at V and 2 bases at J, with 11 bases between. The CDR3 has 15 amino acids. In nucleotides, the CDR3 is TGCGCCAGCAGCCAACCCCCGACTACCACAGATACGCAGTATTTT. Amino acid sequence: CASSQPPTTTDTQYF.

The rearrangement links TRBV11-1 to TRBJ2-7; 11 nucleotides match TRBD1. CDR3 size: 15 residues. J lost 3 bases, V lost 5 bases, and 6 bases had no gene match. Germline values: CDR1 SGHAT, CDR2 FQDESV (reference sequence). The DNA of the CDR3 is TGTGCCAGCAGCCCCCGGACAGGGGGCTTCTACGAGCAGTACTTC. This translates into CASSPRTGGFYEQYF. Looking up the rest from reference TRBV11-1 and TRBJ2-7 gives the full variable domain: EAEVAQSPRYKITEKSQAVAFWCDPISGHATLYWYRQILGQGPELLVQFQDESVVDDSQLPKDRFSAERLKGVDSTLKIQPAELGDSAMYLCASSPRTGGFYEQYFGPGTRLTVT.

CDR3 DNA: TGTGCCAGCAGTTTAATCTGGGCCTCTAATGAAAAACTGTTTTTT. Translation gives CASSLIWASNEKLFF. The genes are TRBV27 and TRBJ1-4; D not resolved. The length of the CDR3 is 15 residues. Germline V gene sequence: CDR1 MNHEY, CDR2 SMNVEV (reference sequence). Trimming pared 2 bases from V and 3 bases from J, leaving 10 bases between.

V is TRBV5-1 and J is TRBJ2-1, with TRBD2 matching 8 bases. Trimming took 3 bases from V and 6 from J; bases not matched to a gene: 11. Looked up from germline, CDR1 is SGHRS and CDR2 is YFSETQ. This CDR3 comprises 16 residues. CDR3 nucleotides: TGCGCCAGCAGCTCCCGGGGGAGCGGGAGAGTCAATGAGCAGTTCTTC. Translation: CASSSRGSGRVNEQFF.

The V gene is TRBV4-3, the J gene TRBJ2-5; 7 bases map to TRBD1. Germline values: CDR1 LGHNA, CDR2 YSLEER. V dropped 0 bases and J dropped 10; count of bases not matched to a gene: 8. CDR3 size: 14 residues. The CDR3 protein is CASSQDSGQGDQYF. Written as DNA, the CDR3 is TGCGCCAGCAGCCAAGATAGTGGCCAGGGGGACCAGTACTTC.

The chain joins TRBV10-3 to TRBJ2-2; the D is unclear. The V gene's germline CDR1 is ENHRY and CDR2 SYGVKD. The CDR3 loop spans 11 amino acids. V was clipped by 7 bases and J by 3 bases, with 3 bases between them. CDR3 in amino acids: CAITDTGELFF. CDR3 sequence (DNA): TGTGCCATCACGGACACCGGGGAGCTGTTTTTT.

The V gene is TRBV30, the J gene TRBJ2-5; D may be TRBD2 (5 bases). Deletions cut 1 base from V and 2 bases from J, with 8 bases between. The CDR3 covers 13 residues. Germline V gene data show CDR1 as GTSNPN and CDR2 as SVGIG (reference sequence). Written as DNA, the CDR3 is TGTGCCTGGAGTGGAGGGATACAAGAGACCCAGTACTTC. It yields the protein CAWSGGIQETQYF.

The chain has TRBV2 and TRBJ2-3; tentatively, D is TRBD2 (6 bases). Germline CDR1 reads SNHLY; CDR2 reads FYNNEI. This CDR3 is 15 amino acids long. The V gene lost 6 bases and the J gene lost 2 bases, with 15 bases spanning the gap. The CDR3 reads CASRPRASDTDTQYF. As DNA, the CDR3 is TGTGCCAGCAGACCAAGGGCTAGCGACACAGATACGCAGTATTTT.

V is TRBV6-1 and J is TRBJ2-7, with TRBD1 matching 7 bases. In germline, CDR1 is MNHNS, CDR2 SASEGT. The CDR3 contains 17 residues. Trimming took 0 bases from V and 5 from J; bases not matched to a gene: 13. CDR3: CASSEAGLGRGLDEQYF. DNA of the CDR3: TGTGCCAGCAGTGAAGCAGGATTGGGTAGGGGGCTGGACGAGCAGTACTTC.